What follows are 21 T cell receptor beta chains derived from one specimen sequenced in a study of T-cell memory formation after mild COVID-19. TCRdb reprocessed the 5' RACE reads with MiXCR, giving one entry per CDR3 protein. The table lists fewer than 700,000 distinct CDR3 sequences, approximately 18% of them singletons. Source material: PBMCs or a T cell subset sorted from them (not recorded which). These receptors were obtained from an adult woman who had mild COVID-19 (a few samples of this study predate the infection). Cell type and time point are not known.

The chain recombines TRBV15 with TRBJ2-3; D unresolved. Germline V lookup: CDR1 LNHNV, CDR2 YYDKDF (reference sequence). The germline V and J ends were trimmed by 0 bases and 4 bases, with 11 bases remaining between them. The CDR3 covers 15 residues. In DNA, the CDR3 is TGTGCCACCAGCAGAGATCCTTGGAATGCAGATACGCAGTATTTT. Its protein is CATSRDPWNADTQYF.

The chain carries TRBV27 and TRBJ1-4; D is unresolved. There are 15 residues in the CDR3. From germline, CDR1 is MNHEY and CDR2 SMNVEV (reference sequence). V lost 5 bases to trimming and J lost 0 bases, with 10 bases between them. The CDR3 DNA reads as TGTGCCAGCAGTCTGTTCCGTGCAACTAATGAAAAACTGTTTTTT. This encodes CASSLFRATNEKLFF.

This chain connects TRBV29-1 to TRBJ1-2; D gene uncertain. This CDR3 contains 11 residues. With 4 bases removed from V and 8 bases from J, the gap between germline ends came to 11 bases. Germline V gene lookup returns CDR1 SQVTM and CDR2 ANQGSEA. As DNA, the CDR3 is TGCAGCGTTGGAATGGGGAAAGGCTACACCTTC. It translates to CSVGMGKGYTF. The full variable domain, with the rest looked up from reference TRBV29-1 and TRBJ1-2, is SAVISQKPSRDICQRGTSLTIQCQVDSQVTMMFWYRQQPGQSLTLIATANQGSEATYESGFVIDKFPISRPNLTFSTLTVSNMSPEDSSIYLCSVGMGKGYTFGSGTRLTVV.

This clonotype was detected only a few times. CDR3 sequence: CASSLARTWNEQFF. In DNA, the CDR3 is TGTGCCAGCAGCTTAGCACGGACGTGGAATGAGCAGTTCTTC. This sequence joins TRBV11-2 and TRBJ2-1; D uncertain. The CDR3 totals 14 residues. Trimming removed 1 base at V and 7 bases at J, with 11 bases between. Germline-derived CDR1 and CDR2 are SGHAT and FQNNGV.

The rearrangement uses TRBV15 and TRBJ2-7; D not certain. The CDR3 consists of 13 residues. Looked up from germline, CDR1 is LNHNV and CDR2 is YYDKDF (reference sequence). V was shortened by 5 bases and J by 2 bases, with 10 bases between the two germline ends. The CDR3 DNA is TGTGCCACCAGCGCTGCATCCCCCTACGAGCAGTACTTC. Its protein is CATSAASPYEQYF.

The chain carries TRBV3-1 and TRBJ2-7, with a weak D call TRBD1 (6 bases). Trimming stripped 1 base from V and 0 bases from J, with 19 bases between. CDR3 length: 18 amino acids. The V gene's germline CDR1 is LGHDT and CDR2 YNNKEL (reference sequence). The CDR3 region has the DNA TGTGCCAGCAGCCAAGTCGGATTGTTTGGCAGGGGCTCCTACGAGCAGTACTTC. Encoded protein: CASSQVGLFGRGSYEQYF.

The chain links TRBV6-2 or TRBV6-3 to TRBJ2-5, with TRBD1 matching 8 bases. Germline loops: CDR1 MNHEY, CDR2 SVGEGT. V lost 5 bases to trimming and J lost 4 bases; unmatched junction nucleotides: 18. The CDR3 extends over 18 amino acids. The CDR3 here is CASSQLPIGQGSSETQYF. CDR3 coding DNA: TGTGCCAGCAGTCAACTCCCCATCGGACAGGGTAGTTCAGAGACCCAGTACTTC.

V is TRBV29-1 and J is TRBJ1-1; D gene ambiguous. The germline V gene has CDR1 SQVTM and CDR2 ANQGSEA. Trimming removed 4 bases at V and 3 bases at J, with 9 bases between. The CDR3 has 12 residues. CDR3 region: CSVGEADTEAFF. Written as DNA, the CDR3 is TGCAGCGTTGGGGAGGCGGACACTGAAGCTTTCTTT.

This clonotype turned up a few times. CDR3 loop: CASSYIEGDFTEAFF. The CDR3 DNA sequence: TGTGCCAGCAGCTACATTGAGGGCGACTTTACTGAAGCTTTCTTT. The rearrangement joins TRBV7-8 to TRBJ1-1, with D unclear. Trimming took 4 bases from V and 5 from J, leaving 17 bases between them. Per the germline V gene, CDR1 is SGHVS and CDR2 is FQNEAQ. This CDR3 comprises 15 residues.

The J gene is TRBJ2-7, the V gene TRBV28, with 11 bases aligning to TRBD1. The CDR3 length is 14 residues. The germline gives CDR1 MDHEN, CDR2 SYDVKM. Trimming at V came to 6 bases and at J to 6 bases, leaving 7 bases not matched to a gene. The CDR3 bases are TGTGCCAGCAGATCGGACAGGGGGCCCGGCGAGCAGTACTTC. It codes for CASRSDRGPGEQYF.

J is TRBJ1-5 and V is TRBV5-1, with D tentatively TRBD1 (5 bases). From germline, CDR1 is SGHRS and CDR2 YFSETQ. With 2 bases removed from V and 7 bases from J, the gap between germline ends came to 13 bases. This CDR3 has 14 amino acids. CDR3: CASSFRGGEQPQHF. The CDR3 DNA is TGCGCCAGCAGCTTTCGGGGGGGGGAGCAGCCCCAGCATTTT.

This clonotype showed up just a few times. J is TRBJ1-3 and V is TRBV5-6; D gene uncertain. V was pared by 0 bases and J by 0 bases, with 16 bases between. The germline V gene has CDR1 SGHDT and CDR2 YYEEEE. This CDR3 comprises 18 residues. The CDR3 nucleotides read TGTGCCAGCAGCTTGGGCGGCGGAGGACGATTCTCTGGAAACACCATATATTTT. Translated, it gives CASSLGGGGRFSGNTIYF.

This clonotype was seen at least ten times. This rearrangement joins TRBV7-9 to TRBJ2-1; 9 positions match TRBD2. The V gene end was trimmed by 5 bases and the J gene end by 4 bases; junction bases not matched to a gene: 3. There are 14 residues in the CDR3. Germline CDR1 SEHNR, CDR2 FQNEAQ (reference sequence). The CDR3 reads CASSRTSAYNEQFF. The CDR3 DNA reads TGTGCCAGCAGCCGGACTAGCGCGTACAATGAGCAGTTCTTC.

The chain couples TRBV4-2 to TRBJ1-1; D is unresolved. This CDR3 is 13 amino acids long. From germline, CDR1 is LGHNA and CDR2 YNFKEQ. V was trimmed by 0 bases and J by 7 bases, leaving 9 bases between them. CDR3 loop: CASSQDGQIEAFF. The CDR3 bases are TGTGCCAGCAGCCAAGATGGGCAGATTGAAGCTTTCTTT.

This clonotype was counted only a few times. J is TRBJ1-5 and V is TRBV6-6; 9 bases line up with TRBD1. This CDR3 contains 18 residues. The V gene end was trimmed by 7 bases and the J gene end by 0 bases; junction bases not matched to a gene: 13. CDR1 MNHNY and CDR2 SVGAGI come from the germline V gene (reference sequence). This CDR3 reads CASTVLGTGTISNQPQHF. CDR3 coding DNA: TGTGCCAGCACCGTACTCGGGACAGGGACCATTAGCAATCAGCCCCAGCATTTT.

The V and J genes are TRBV3-1 and TRBJ2-4; D uncertain. Per germline, CDR1 LGHDT and CDR2 YNNKEL (reference sequence). The CDR3 is 13 amino acids. V lost 1 base and J lost 15, with 16 bases in between. The DNA of the CDR3 is TGTGCCAGCAGCCAAGGGGCAGCCGCAAATCGGTACTTC. Amino acid sequence: CASSQGAAANRYF.

The rearrangement uses TRBV4-3 and TRBJ2-7; 10 nucleotides line up with TRBD2. J was trimmed by 0 bases and V by 3 bases; bases with no gene match: 5. Germline CDR1 LGHNA, CDR2 YSLEER. CDR3 length: 16 residues. CDR3 in amino acids: CASSQGSGRGSYEQYF. DNA of the CDR3: TGCGCCAGCAGCCAGGGAAGCGGGAGGGGCTCCTACGAGCAGTACTTC.

This chain joins TRBV27 and TRBJ2-3, with unresolved D. CDR3 length equals 16 residues. V lost 7 bases to trimming and J lost 2 bases, with 19 bases between them. CDR1 MNHEY and CDR2 SMNVEV come from the germline V gene (reference sequence). The CDR3 DNA is TGTGCCAGCAAGCTCGTTGGGCCGACGATCACAGATACGCAGTATTTT. Its protein product is CASKLVGPTITDTQYF.

This clonotype was observed at least ten times. CDR3 nucleotide sequence: TGCAGTGCTAGAGATATACAGCTACATAACTATGGCTACACCTTC. Protein: CSARDIQLHNYGYTF. This chain connects TRBV20-1 to TRBJ1-2; no clear D gene. V gave up 0 bases and J gave up 1 base, with 12 bases separating them. In germline, CDR1 is DFQATT, CDR2 SNEGSKA (reference sequence). CDR3 size: 15 residues.

This clonotype was recorded a few times. The V and J genes are TRBV20-1 and TRBJ2-5; D is tentatively TRBD1 or TRBD2 (5 bases each). CDR1 DFQATT and CDR2 SNEGSKA come from the germline V gene (reference sequence). CDR3 size: 13 residues. The V and J ends lost 1 base and 5 bases respectively, with 11 bases between them. The CDR3 DNA follows: TGCAGTGCTAGAGGGGACGGCGTGGAGACCCAGTACTTC. This gives the protein CSARGDGVETQYF.

The chain uses TRBV30 and TRBJ1-1; TRBD1 is a possible D gene (6 bases). Germline values: CDR1 GTSNPN, CDR2 SVGIG (reference sequence). The CDR3 consists of 16 residues. Trimming pared 0 bases from V and 5 bases from J, leaving 19 bases between. The CDR3 nucleotides are TGTGCCTGGAGTGTAGGGCAGGGGTATGGATGGACTGAAGCTTTCTTT. It translates to CAWSVGQGYGWTEAFF.